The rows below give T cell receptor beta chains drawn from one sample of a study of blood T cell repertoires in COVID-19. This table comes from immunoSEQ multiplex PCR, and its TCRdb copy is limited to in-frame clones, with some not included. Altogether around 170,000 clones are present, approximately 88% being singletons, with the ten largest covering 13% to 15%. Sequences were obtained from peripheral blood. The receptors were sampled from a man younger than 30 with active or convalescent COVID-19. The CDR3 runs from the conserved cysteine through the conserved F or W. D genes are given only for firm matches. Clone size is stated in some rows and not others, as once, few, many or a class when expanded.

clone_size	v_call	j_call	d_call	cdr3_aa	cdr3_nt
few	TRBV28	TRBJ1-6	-	CASIQGGVNSPLHF	TGTGCCAGCATCCAGGGTGGGGTCAATTCACCCCTCCACTTT
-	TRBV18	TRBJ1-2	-	CASSPYDYGYTF	TGTGCCAGCTCACCCTACGACTATGGCTACACCTTC
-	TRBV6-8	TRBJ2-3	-	CASIGRGNPPTDTQYF	TGTGCCAGCATTGGCCGCGGGAACCCTCCCACAGATACGCAGTATTTT
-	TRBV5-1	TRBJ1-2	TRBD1	CASSLIPVTGGGYTF	TGCGCCAGCAGCTTGATTCCGGTGACAGGGGGTGGCTACACCTTC
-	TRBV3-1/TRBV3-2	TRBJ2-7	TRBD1	CASSQDARGQRLRPIYEQYF	TGTGCCAGCAGCCAAGATGCCCGGGGACAGAGATTAAGACCCATCTACGAGCAGTACTTC
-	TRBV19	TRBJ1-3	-	CASVIGGSGNTIYF	TGTGCCAGTGTGATCGGGGGCTCTGGAAACACCATATATTTT
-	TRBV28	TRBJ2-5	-	CASSLNRRGQETQYF	TGTGCCAGCAGTTTGAATCGCAGGGGACAAGAGACCCAGTACTTC
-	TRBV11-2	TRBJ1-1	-	CASSFRGMNTEAFF	TGTGCCAGCAGCTTCCGGGGAATGAACACTGAAGCTTTCTTT
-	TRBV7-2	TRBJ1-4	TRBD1	CASSRVTGATNEKLFF	TGTGCCAGCAGCAGAGTAACAGGGGCAACTAATGAAAAACTGTTTTTT
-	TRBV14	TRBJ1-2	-	CASSPLGQGKGYGYTF	TGTGCCAGCAGCCCCCTAGGGCAGGGAAAAGGCTATGGCTACACCTTC
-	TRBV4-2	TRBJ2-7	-	CASSQATGTYEQYF	TGTGCCAGCAGCCAAGCTACGGGGACCTACGAGCAGTACTTC
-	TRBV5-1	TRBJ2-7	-	CASSLETGRNEQYF	TGCGCCAGCAGCTTGGAAACAGGGAGAAACGAGCAGTACTTC
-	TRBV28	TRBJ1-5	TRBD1	CASSLQGALQPQHF	TGTGCCAGCAGTCTTCAGGGGGCCCTTCAGCCCCAGCATTTT
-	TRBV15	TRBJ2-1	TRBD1	CATSRGSGTGSINEQFF	TGTGCCACCAGCAGAGGGTCCGGGACAGGGAGTATCAATGAGCAGTTCTTC
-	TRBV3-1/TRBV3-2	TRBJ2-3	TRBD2	CASSDRLASTDTQYF	TGTGCCAGCAGTGACAGACTAGCGAGCACAGATACGCAGTATTTT
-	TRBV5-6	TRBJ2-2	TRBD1	CASRAGTGTGELFF	TGTGCCAGCAGAGCCGGGACAGGAACCGGGGAGCTGTTTTTT
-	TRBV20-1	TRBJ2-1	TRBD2	CSASIAAGEFTQFF	TGCAGTGCTAGTATAGCGGCGGGAGAGTTTACGCAGTTCTTC
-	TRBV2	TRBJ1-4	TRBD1	CASIRTGADEKLFF	TGTGCCAGCATCCGGACAGGGGCTGATGAAAAACTGTTTTTT
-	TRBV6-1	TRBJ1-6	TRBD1	CASSEGTGMNSPLHF	TGTGCCAGCAGTGAAGGGACAGGGATGAATTCACCCCTCCACTTT
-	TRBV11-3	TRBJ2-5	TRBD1	CASSPGQAKVETQYF	TGTGCCAGCAGCCCGGGACAGGCAAAAGTGGAGACCCAGTACTTC
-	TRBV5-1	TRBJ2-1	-	CASSLGLAPSYNEQFF	TGCGCCAGCAGCTTGGGCCTAGCCCCTTCCTACAATGAGCAGTTCTTC
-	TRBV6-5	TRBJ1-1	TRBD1	CASSRQGLNTEAFF	TGTGCCAGCAGCAGACAGGGGTTGAACACTGAAGCTTTCTTT
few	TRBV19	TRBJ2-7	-	CASAFSGGYEQYF	TGTGCCAGCGCTTTTTCAGGGGGGTACGAGCAGTACTTC
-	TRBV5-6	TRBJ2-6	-	CASSISSGANVLTF	TGTGCCAGCAGCATTAGCTCTGGGGCCAACGTCCTGACTTTC
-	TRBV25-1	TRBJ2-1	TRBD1	CASSPFRGLYNEQFF	TGTGCCAGCAGCCCTTTCAGGGGGCTGTACAATGAGCAGTTCTTC
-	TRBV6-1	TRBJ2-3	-	CASSETWTDTQYF	TGTGCCAGCAGTGAAACTTGGACAGATACGCAGTATTTT
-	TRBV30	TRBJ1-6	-	CAWSVRRPPLHF	TGTGCCTGGAGTGTACGGAGGCCACCCCTCCACTTT
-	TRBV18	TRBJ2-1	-	CASSPPAGDYNEQFF	TGTGCCAGCTCACCACCTGCCGGAGATTACAATGAGCAGTTCTTC
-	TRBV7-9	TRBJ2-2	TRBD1	CASSGGQGYTGELFF	TGTGCCAGCAGCGGGGGACAGGGGTACACCGGGGAGCTGTTTTTT
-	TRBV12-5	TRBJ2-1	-	CASAQGQPWDEQFF	TGTGCTAGTGCCCAAGGACAGCCTTGGGATGAGCAGTTCTTC
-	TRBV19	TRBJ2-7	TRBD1	CAIHHMGQGTYEQYF	TGTGCCATCCATCACATGGGACAGGGCACCTACGAGCAGTACTTC